This T cell receptor beta chain was sequenced for a study of T cell responses to AZD1222 COVID-19 vaccine (TCRdb year 2021). In the study overall: TCR sequencing was performed for fewer than 250 trial participants, of whom about 200 were given two doses of AZD1222 and around 26 were given two doses of MenACWY control vaccine. Trial participants were enrolled into age subgroups of 18-55, 56-69 and 70-plus years, which contained about 150, 27 and 61 TCR-sequenced participants, respectively.

In light of the paper, this sample's time point label describes: about 28 days (+/-7) after the second vaccine dose. AZD1222 recipients whose second dose came at about 4 weeks and those whose second dose came at about 12 weeks were combined into one group, since spike-specific TCR depth and breadth did not differ between the two schedules. Vaccinee samples were obtained from the UK trials COV001 and COV002, which included a single-blind randomized controlled phase 2/3 trial of AZD1222 (ChAdOx1 nCoV-19) in healthy adults. Trial participant PBMC samples were collected at day 0 and day 28 after the second dose for TCRbeta chain sequencing. About this clone itself: The antigen it recognizes is unknown. No base quality information exists; no much larger clone differs at one position.

The CDR3 regions of human TCRbeta chains were analyzed by immunosequencing. As for how the authors treated the data: TCRs in the repertoires were compared against a reference library of SARS-CoV-2-specific TCRs that had been generated with the MIRA antigen-specificity platform. Breadth meant the fraction of unique TCRs that were SARS-CoV-2-associated, whereas depth meant the fraction of total T cells that were SARS-CoV-2-associated. Using the MIRA data, every spike-specific TCR was mapped to the spike region that the TCR reacted to and assigned to either a CD4 or a CD8 class. Log10-transformed breadth and depth values were compared by one-way ANOVA with Sidak's multiple comparisons tests. TCRdb retrieved this table from immuneACCESS and kept in-frame rearrangements only. Not all clones are present; in checked studies, unresolved V genes account for under half, and no reason is known for the remainder. V, J and clone size are those of that table, while D and trimming were read from the DNA. Across this sample there are tens of thousands of clones, with approximately 80% seen only once. The ten largest clones take up roughly 5.2% of the sample.

The investigation overall reported the following: Only five to seven AZD1222 recipients were SARS-CoV-2 seropositive at baseline, limiting conclusions about previously exposed vaccinees. Most participants were white British and females outnumbered males, and the authors suggested that clonal diversity may have been underestimated. Reportedly, close to half of the unique spike-specific TCRs recognized epitopes lying outside the regions that are mutated in the B.1.351 and B.1.1.7 variants. Vaccine-associated CD4 TCRs spanned the whole spike protein, with dominant responses in regions 160-218 and 743-854. Because no samples from the day 14 peak response were available, repertoires could be characterized only after the peak T cell response. The 56-69-year group was small, and its depth increase did not reach significance, likely because of low power. After two AZD1222 doses, both the breadth and the depth of spike-specific TCRs were significantly higher than at day 0 and than in MenACWY recipients.

Counted from cysteine to phenylalanine, this CDR3 has 13 amino acids. Only CDR3 DNA remains: 39 bases, in frame from the first base. Trimming takes 7 bases from V and 8 bases from J, and the germline ends sit 17 bases apart. The receptor comes from an adult who received the AZD1222 COVID-19 vaccine. The sequence links TRBV12-3 or TRBV12-4 to TRBJ1-2; a confident D gene designation cannot be given. The specimen comprised peripheral blood, sampled 28 days after the second AZD1222 dose. DNA sequence: TGTGCCAGCACCAAAAGCGGACGTGAAGGCTACACCTTC. It encodes CASTKSGREGYTF.